Below, one TCR beta chain is given with its context. What it binds is not known. This sample was taken from a study of shared clonotypes between healthy human individuals. Study-level points and caveats: A generally larger estimated richness was seen in naive subsets than in memory subsets.

Trimming took off 10 bases at V and 7 bases at J, with 19 bases between the two ends. The CDR3 totals 13 residues. Germline-derived CDR1 and CDR2 are MNHEY and SVGAGI. Profiling relied on immunoSEQ multiplex PCR, and the TCRdb table lists in-frame clones only, not all of them. In the table there are about 1 million clones, around 75% of which are singletons. J is TRBJ2-5 and V is TRBV6-5, with D possibly matching TRBD2 (6 bases). Sequencing was performed on memory CD4+ T cells sorted from blood. Subset in this sample: CD45RA-negative fraction. The receptor was derived from a man between 18 and 35 years old in good health. This CDR3 is CATSLGLMGTQYF. CDR3 in DNA: TGTGCCACTTCCCTCGGACTAATGGGGACCCAGTACTTC.